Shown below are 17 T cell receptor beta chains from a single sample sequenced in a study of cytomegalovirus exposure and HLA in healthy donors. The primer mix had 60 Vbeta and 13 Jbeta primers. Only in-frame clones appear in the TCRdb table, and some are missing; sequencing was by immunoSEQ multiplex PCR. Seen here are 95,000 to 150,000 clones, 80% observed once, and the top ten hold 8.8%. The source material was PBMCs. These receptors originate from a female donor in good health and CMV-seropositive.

CDR3 sequence (DNA): TGTGCCAGCACACGACTAGCGGGAGGGACAGATACGCAGTATTTT. This gives the protein CASTRLAGGTDTQYF. The V gene is TRBV27, the J gene TRBJ2-3; 14 nucleotides agree with TRBD2. This CDR3 region has 15 residues. CDR1 is MNHEY, CDR2 SMNVEV, per germline (reference sequence). Unmatched junction bases numbered 3, after V lost 7 bases and J lost 3 bases.

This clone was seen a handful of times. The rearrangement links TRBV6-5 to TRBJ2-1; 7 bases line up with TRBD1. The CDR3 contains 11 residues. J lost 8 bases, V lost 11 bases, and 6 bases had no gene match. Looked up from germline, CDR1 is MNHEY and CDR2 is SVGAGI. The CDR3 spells CAGWDSHEQFF. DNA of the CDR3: TGTGCCGGATGGGACAGTCATGAGCAGTTCTTC.

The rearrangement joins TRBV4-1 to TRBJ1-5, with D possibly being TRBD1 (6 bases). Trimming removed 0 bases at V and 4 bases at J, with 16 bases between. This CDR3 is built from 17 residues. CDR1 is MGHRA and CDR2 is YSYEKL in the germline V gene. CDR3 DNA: TGCGCCAGCAGCCAAGATCAACGGCCTCAGGGGAATCAGCCCCAGCATTTT. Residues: CASSQDQRPQGNQPQHF.

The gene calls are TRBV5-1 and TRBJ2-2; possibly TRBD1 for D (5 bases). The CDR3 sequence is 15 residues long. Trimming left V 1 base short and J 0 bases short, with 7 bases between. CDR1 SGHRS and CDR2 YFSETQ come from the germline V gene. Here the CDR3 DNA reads TGCGCCAGCAGCTTGCAGACAGCGAACACCGGGGAGCTGTTTTTT. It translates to CASSLQTANTGELFF.

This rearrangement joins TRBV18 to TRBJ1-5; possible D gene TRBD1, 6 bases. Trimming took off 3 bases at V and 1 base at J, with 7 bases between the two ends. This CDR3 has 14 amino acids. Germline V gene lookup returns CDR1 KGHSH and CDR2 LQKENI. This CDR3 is CASSPDRSNQPQHF. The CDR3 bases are TGTGCCAGCTCACCCGACAGGAGCAATCAGCCCCAGCATTTT.

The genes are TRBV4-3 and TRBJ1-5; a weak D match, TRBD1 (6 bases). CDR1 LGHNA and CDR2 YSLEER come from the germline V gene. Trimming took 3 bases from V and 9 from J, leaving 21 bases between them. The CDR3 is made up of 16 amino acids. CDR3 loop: CASSQLTQGNQGPQHF. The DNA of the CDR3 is TGCGCCAGCAGCCAGCTGACACAGGGAAATCAGGGGCCCCAGCATTTT.

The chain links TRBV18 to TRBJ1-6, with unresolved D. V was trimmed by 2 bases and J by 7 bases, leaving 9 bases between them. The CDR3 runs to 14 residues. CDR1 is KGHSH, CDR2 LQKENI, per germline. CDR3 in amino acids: CASSPERSNSPLHF. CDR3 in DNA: TGTGCCAGCTCACCAGAGAGATCAAATTCACCCCTCCACTTT.

The DNA of the CDR3 is TGTGCCAGCAGCGTAGACGGGGGGGATTACAATGAGCAGTTCTTC. Encoded protein: CASSVDGGDYNEQFF. This chain links TRBV9 with TRBJ2-1; 8 bases are a match to TRBD2. The germline V gene has CDR1 SGDLS and CDR2 YYNGEE. Unmatched junction bases numbered 3, after V lost 0 bases and J lost 4 bases. There are 15 residues in the CDR3.

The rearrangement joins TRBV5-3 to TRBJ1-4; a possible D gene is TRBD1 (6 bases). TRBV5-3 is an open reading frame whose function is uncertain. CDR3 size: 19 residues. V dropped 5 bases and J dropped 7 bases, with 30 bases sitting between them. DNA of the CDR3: TGTGCCAGAAGTCACTTAGGGGCCGTTGGGAGGGGAGGGGGTGAAAAACTGTTTTTT. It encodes CARSHLGAVGRGGGEKLFF.

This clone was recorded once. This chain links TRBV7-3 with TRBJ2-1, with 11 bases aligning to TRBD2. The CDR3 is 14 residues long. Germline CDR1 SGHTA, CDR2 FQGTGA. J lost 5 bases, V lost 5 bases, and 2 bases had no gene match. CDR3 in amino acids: CASSAGLADNEQFF. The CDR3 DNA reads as TGTGCCAGCAGCGCGGGACTAGCGGACAATGAGCAGTTCTTC.

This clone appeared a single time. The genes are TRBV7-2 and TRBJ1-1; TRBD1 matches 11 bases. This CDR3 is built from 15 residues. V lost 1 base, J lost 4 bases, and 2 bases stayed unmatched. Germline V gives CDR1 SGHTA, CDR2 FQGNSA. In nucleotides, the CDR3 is TGTGCCAGCAGCTTAGTGGGGACAGGGGGCACTGAAGCTTTCTTT. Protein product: CASSLVGTGGTEAFF.

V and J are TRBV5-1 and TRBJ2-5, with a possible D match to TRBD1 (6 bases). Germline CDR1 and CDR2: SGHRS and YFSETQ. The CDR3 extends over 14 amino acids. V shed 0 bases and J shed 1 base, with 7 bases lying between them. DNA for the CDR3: TGCGCCAGCAGCTTGGCAGGGGCCCAAGAGACCCAGTACTTC. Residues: CASSLAGAQETQYF.

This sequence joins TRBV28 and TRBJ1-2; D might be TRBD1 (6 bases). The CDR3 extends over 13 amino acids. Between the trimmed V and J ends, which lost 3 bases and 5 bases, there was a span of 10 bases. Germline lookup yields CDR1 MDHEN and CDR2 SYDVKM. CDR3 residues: CASSLGGAYGYTF. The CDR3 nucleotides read TGTGCCAGCAGTTTGGGGGGGGCGTATGGCTACACCTTC.

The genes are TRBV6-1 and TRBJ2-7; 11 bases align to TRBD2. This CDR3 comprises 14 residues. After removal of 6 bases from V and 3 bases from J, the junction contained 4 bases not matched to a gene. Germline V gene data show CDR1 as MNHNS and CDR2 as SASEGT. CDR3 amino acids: CASRVAGGYYEQYF. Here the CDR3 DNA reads TGTGCCAGCAGAGTAGCGGGGGGGTACTACGAGCAGTACTTC.

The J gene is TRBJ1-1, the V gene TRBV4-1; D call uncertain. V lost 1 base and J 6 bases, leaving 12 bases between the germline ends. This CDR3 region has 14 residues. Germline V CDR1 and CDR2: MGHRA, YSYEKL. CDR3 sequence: CASSQVGSAAEAFF. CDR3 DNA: TGCGCCAGCAGCCAAGTAGGATCCGCGGCTGAAGCTTTCTTT.

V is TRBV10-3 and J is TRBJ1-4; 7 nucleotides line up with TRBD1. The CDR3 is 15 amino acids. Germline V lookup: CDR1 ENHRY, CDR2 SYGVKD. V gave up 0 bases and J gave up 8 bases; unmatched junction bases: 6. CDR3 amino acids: CAISESRDSYEKLFF. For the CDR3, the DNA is TGTGCCATCAGTGAGTCGAGGGACAGCTACGAAAAACTGTTTTTT.

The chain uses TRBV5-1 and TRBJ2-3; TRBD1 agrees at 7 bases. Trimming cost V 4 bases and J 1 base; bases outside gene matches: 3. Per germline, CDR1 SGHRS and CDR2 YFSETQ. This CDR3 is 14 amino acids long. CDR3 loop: CASSPGQGTDTQYF. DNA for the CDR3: TGCGCCAGCAGCCCCGGACAGGGCACAGATACGCAGTATTTT.